This entry is about one T cell receptor (beta chain). Its specificity is not known. Profiling relied on immunoSEQ multiplex PCR, and the TCRdb table lists in-frame clones only, not all of them. The sample has fewer than 15,000 clones, about 91% seen once. This record comes from a study of chemoradiotherapy in HPV16-positive cancers. Study background: Two HPV16-positive patients' cells yielded candidate HPV-specific clones and common motifs.

The study's findings and limits: Better recurrence-free survival went with HPV-responsive T-cell expansion in HPV16-positive patients. Non-HPV-specific T cells did not expand in tumors during treatment, whereas candidate HPV-specific clones and E7-related motifs did. Functional assays defining HPV-specific T cells used only a couple of HPV16-positive patients.

Between the trimmed V and J ends, which lost 2 bases and 0 bases, there was a span of 22 bases. The CDR3 contains 19 residues. Germline CDR1 MDHEN, CDR2 SYDVKM. The chain employs TRBV28 and TRBJ1-1; D is unclear. This TCR was recovered from a human donor with HPV-associated anogenital cancer. This material consisted of blood, taken from a patient who underwent chemoradiotherapy. CDR3 amino acids: CASSLPSRAALNMNTEAFF. In DNA form, the CDR3 reads TGTGCCAGCAGTTTACCCTCGAGGGCGGCCCTAAACATGAACACTGAAGCTTTCTTT.